The 22 T cell receptor beta chains below come from one sample, sequenced in a study of T-cell reconstitution after alpha-beta-depleted transplantation in children (dated by TCRdb to 2016 to 2017). The sample's treatment or condition label is to be understood as: allogeneic hematopoietic cell transplantation with graft depleted of TCRalphabeta T cells and CD19 B cells. Receptor amplification or capture employed PCR. Instrument used: Illumina HiSeq 2500. TCR library preparation used molecular barcoding, with unique molecular identifiers applied to normalize quantification of the TCRbeta repertoire. TCRdb reanalyzed the raw reads on its own, using fastp at Q25 for trimming and MiXCR for clone calling, and kept in-frame beta chains. Rows are combined by CDR3 protein, so each entry shows the most common genes and DNA. Present in this sample are fewer than 700,000 distinct CDR3 sequences, approximately 13% of which were seen just once. 2% to 2.5% of the sample goes to the ten largest clones.

Here the sequenced sample was PBMCs, mostly from graft donor cells, taken 360 days after TCRalphabeta/CD19-depleted stem cell transplant. Receptors were obtained from a male patient between 5 and 17 years old who had a stem cell transplant for acute myeloid leukemia, so the T cells may come from the graft donor.

There are many counts of this clonotype. The V gene is TRBV20-1, the J gene TRBJ2-7; 10 positions match TRBD2. Trimming cost V 3 bases and J 2 bases; bases outside gene matches: 4. Germline loops: CDR1 DFQATT, CDR2 SNEGSKA (reference sequence). This CDR3 has 14 residues. Here the CDR3 reads CSASRAGGPYEQYF. The CDR3 DNA reads as TGCAGTGCTAGTAGAGCGGGAGGGCCCTACGAGCAGTACTTC.

This clonotype was seen repeatedly, ten times or more. This chain uses TRBV20-1 with TRBJ2-7, with 9 positions matching TRBD1. Germline V gene data show CDR1 as DFQATT and CDR2 as SNEGSKA (reference sequence). V was pared by 6 bases and J by 0 bases, with 6 bases of the junction left unmatched. The length of the CDR3 is 14 residues. This CDR3 reads CSAIGTGYSYEQYF. CDR3 DNA sequence: TGCAGTGCCATCGGGACAGGGTACTCCTACGAGCAGTACTTC.

This clonotype was found a few times. The genes are TRBV5-1 and TRBJ2-7; 8 nucleotides match TRBD1. Germline V gives CDR1 SGHRS, CDR2 YFSETQ. With V trimmed by 3 bases and J by 1 base, 3 bases remained unmatched. The CDR3 spans 14 residues. CDR3 protein: CASSSDRASYEQYF. The CDR3 region has the DNA TGCGCCAGCAGCTCGGACAGGGCTTCCTACGAGCAGTACTTC.

This clonotype came up many times. The chain uses TRBV12-3 or TRBV12-4 and TRBJ1-5; TRBD1 might be the D (5 bases). Trimming shortened V by 3 bases and J by 0 bases, and 9 bases separated the two germline ends. This CDR3 region has 15 residues. CDR3 protein: CASSFGGDSNQPQHF. CDR3 sequence (DNA): TGTGCCAGCAGTTTCGGAGGGGATAGCAATCAGCCCCAGCATTTT.

The rearrangement uses TRBV5-1 and TRBJ2-1; the D gene is possibly TRBD2 (6 bases). V lost 3 bases to trimming and J lost 0 bases, with 19 bases between them. CDR3 length equals 18 residues. From germline, CDR1 is SGHRS and CDR2 YFSETQ. The DNA of the CDR3 is TGCGCCAGCAGCTGGGGAGGTGGGGCGGGACGCTCCTACAATGAGCAGTTCTTC. It translates to CASSWGGGAGRSYNEQFF.

This clonotype was counted at least ten times. The J gene is TRBJ2-3, the V gene TRBV18; D unresolved. The CDR3 spans 10 residues. V dropped 5 bases and J dropped 6 bases, with 3 bases sitting between them. Germline values: CDR1 KGHSH, CDR2 LQKENI. The CDR3 sequence: CASSGDTQYF. The CDR3, as DNA: TGTGCCAGCTCAGGGGATACGCAGTATTTT.

This clonotype was picked up many times. V gene TRBV6-5 combines with J gene TRBJ2-3, with D unclear. The germline CDR1 and CDR2 sequences are MNHEY and SVGAGI. The CDR3 loop spans 12 amino acids. Between the trimmed V and J ends, which lost 6 bases and 6 bases, there was a span of 10 bases. The CDR3 coding sequence is TGTGCCAGCAGGTTTCCCCCGGATACGCAGTATTTT. Its translation is CASRFPPDTQYF.

V and J are TRBV4-3 and TRBJ2-7; unclear D gene. The CDR3 is made up of 15 amino acids. The V end lost 1 base, the J end lost 1 base, and 11 bases lay between the germline ends. Per germline, CDR1 LGHNA and CDR2 YSLEER. As DNA, the CDR3 is TGCGCCAGCAGCCAAGGAGAGTCGGTTTCCTACGAGCAGTACTTC. This translates into CASSQGESVSYEQYF.

This clonotype came up a few times. The J gene is TRBJ2-7, the V gene TRBV6-1; 9 positions agree with TRBD1. V dropped 10 bases and J dropped 4; count of bases not matched to a gene: 11. From germline, CDR1 is MNHNS and CDR2 SASEGT. The CDR3 sequence is 14 residues long. CDR3 amino acids: CATRPPGQGYEQYF. The CDR3, as DNA: TGTGCCACCCGACCCCCGGGACAGGGATACGAGCAGTACTTC.

This clonotype has a count of ten or more. This rearrangement joins TRBV28 to TRBJ2-1; D gene ambiguous. The CDR3 contains 12 residues. V shed 4 bases and J shed 4 bases, with 5 bases lying between them. The germline V gene has CDR1 MDHEN and CDR2 SYDVKM. The CDR3 DNA reads as TGTGCCAGCAGTTCCTTTTACAATGAGCAGTTCTTC. It translates to CASSSFYNEQFF.

Concerning this clonotype itself: Relative to the germline gene, one junction end is altered; a read error may explain this. V usage is TRBV20-1 and J usage is TRBJ2-7, with D possibly TRBD1 on 6 matching bases. Germline CDR1 reads DFQATT; CDR2 reads SNEGSKA (reference sequence). The CDR3 loop spans 13 amino acids. This chain's CDR3 is CSATRDTPYELYF. The CDR3, as DNA: TGCAGTGCTACCCGGGACACTCCCTACGAGCTGTACTTC.

A word on this clonotype: No conserved phenylalanine or tryptophan ends this CDR3, so it is likely a read error. This sequence joins TRBV15 and TRBJ1-1, with D uncertain. Looked up from germline, CDR1 is LNHNV and CDR2 is YYDKDF (reference sequence). CDR3 length equals 13 residues. This chain's CDR3 is CVTSRDKNTEAFY. The CDR3 DNA reads TGTGTCACCAGCCGAGACAAGAACACTGAAGCTTTCTAT.

This chain uses TRBV29-1 with TRBJ1-1, with D unresolved. The CDR3 spans 11 residues. Germline V gene lookup returns CDR1 SQVTM and CDR2 ANQGSEA. V gave up 7 bases and J gave up 2 bases, with 8 bases separating them. The CDR3 protein is CSATPNTEAFF. DNA for the CDR3: TGCAGCGCCACCCCAAACACTGAAGCTTTCTTT.

This clonotype was seen more than once but under ten times. The CDR3 loop is CASSQDPHFYNEQFF. The CDR3 region has the DNA TGCGCCAGCAGCCAAGATCCCCACTTTTACAATGAGCAGTTCTTC. The J gene is TRBJ2-1, the V gene TRBV4-3; unclear D gene. Germline CDR1 is LGHNA and CDR2 is YSLEER. V was clipped by 0 bases and J by 4 bases, with 10 bases between them. The CDR3 has 15 amino acids.

CDR3 sequence reads: CASSFSGLAGAIGELFF. Here the CDR3 DNA reads TGTGCCAGCAGTTTCTCGGGACTAGCGGGAGCAATCGGGGAGCTGTTTTTT. This chain uses TRBV12-3 or TRBV12-4 with TRBJ2-2, with 14 positions matching TRBD2. CDR3 size: 17 residues. V was clipped by 3 bases and J by 7 bases; unmatched bases: 7.

In this sample, this clonotype turned up many times. The rearrangement uses TRBV28 and TRBJ2-7; the D is unclear. This CDR3 contains 12 residues. Per germline, CDR1 MDHEN and CDR2 SYDVKM. Trimming removed 6 bases at V and 4 bases at J, with 10 bases between. This chain's CDR3 is CASSPWRYEQYF. The DNA of the CDR3 is TGTGCCAGCAGCCCCTGGCGGTACGAGCAGTACTTC.

This clonotype was counted many times. The chain joins TRBV12-3 or TRBV12-4 to TRBJ2-1; D unresolved. Trimming removed 3 bases from V and 0 bases from J, with 9 bases in between. The CDR3 sequence is 15 residues long. CDR3 region: CASSFTTGSYNEQFF. For the CDR3, the DNA is TGTGCCAGCAGTTTTACGACTGGCTCCTACAATGAGCAGTTCTTC.

The chain couples TRBV20-1 to TRBJ2-3; D is perhaps TRBD1 (5 bases). The CDR3 has 15 residues. CDR1 is DFQATT, CDR2 SNEGSKA, per germline (reference sequence). Trimming cost V 3 bases and J 5 bases, with 18 bases left between them. CDR3 sequence: CSASLIKGLEDTQYF. The CDR3, as DNA: TGCAGTGCTAGCCTTATTAAGGGGCTTGAAGATACGCAGTATTTT.

J is TRBJ1-2 and V is TRBV29-1; 9 positions agree with TRBD1. This CDR3 region has 11 residues. Germline assignment: CDR1 SQVTM and CDR2 ANQGSEA. V was pared by 8 bases and J by 6 bases, with 4 bases of the junction left unmatched. The CDR3 DNA is TGCAGCACAGGGGGCGAGGATGGCTACACCTTC. Protein: CSTGGEDGYTF. The entire variable domain, with the rest obtained from reference TRBV29-1 and TRBJ1-2, is as follows: SAVISQKPSRDICQRGTSLTIQCQVDSQVTMMFWYRQQPGQSLTLIATANQGSEATYESGFVIDKFPISRPNLTFSTLTVSNMSPEDSSIYLCSTGGEDGYTFGSGTRLTVV.

The chain carries TRBV28 and TRBJ2-7, with 7 bases aligning to TRBD1. Per the germline V gene, CDR1 is MDHEN and CDR2 is SYDVKM. V lost 8 bases, J lost 6 bases, and 22 bases stayed unmatched. The CDR3 runs 17 residues. The CDR3 DNA follows: TGTGCCAGCTGGGACAGCGTAAATTTTGGGACCCTTGGCGAGCAGTACTTC. Amino acids: CASWDSVNFGTLGEQYF.

The chain couples TRBV7-3 to TRBJ1-1; 8 bases map to TRBD1. The CDR3 extends over 13 amino acids. The V gene end was trimmed by 5 bases and the J gene end by 8 bases; junction bases not matched to a gene: 7. Germline V gives CDR1 SGHTA, CDR2 FQGTGA. The CDR3 sequence is CASSPSDRGEAFF. In DNA, the CDR3 is TGTGCCAGCAGCCCCTCAGACAGGGGCGAAGCTTTCTTT. The complete variable domain, with remaining parts taken from reference TRBV7-3 and TRBJ1-1, reads GAGVSQTPSNKVTEKGKYVELRCDPISGHTALYWYRQSLGQGPEFLIYFQGTGAADDSGLPNDRFFAVRPEGSVSTLKIQRTERGDSAVYLCASSPSDRGEAFFGQGTRLTVV.

The chain is built from TRBV20-1 and TRBJ2-1; the D is unclear. Germline V gives CDR1 DFQATT, CDR2 SNEGSKA (reference sequence). The CDR3 spans 13 residues. The germline V and J ends were trimmed by 3 bases and 2 bases, with 8 bases remaining between them. In DNA, the CDR3 is TGCAGTGCTAGCGGTGAAGCCTACAATGAGCAGTTCTTC. Amino acid sequence: CSASGEAYNEQFF.